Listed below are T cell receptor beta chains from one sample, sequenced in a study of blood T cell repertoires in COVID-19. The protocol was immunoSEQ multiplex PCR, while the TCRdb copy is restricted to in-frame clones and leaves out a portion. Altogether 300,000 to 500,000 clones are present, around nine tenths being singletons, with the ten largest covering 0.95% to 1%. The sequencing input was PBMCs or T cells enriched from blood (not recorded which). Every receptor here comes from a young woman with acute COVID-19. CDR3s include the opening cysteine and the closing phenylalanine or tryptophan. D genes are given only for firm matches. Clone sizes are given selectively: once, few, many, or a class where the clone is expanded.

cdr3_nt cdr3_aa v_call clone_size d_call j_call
TGTGCCAGCAGACCGATGCCAGGTAGCAATCAGCCCCAGCATTTT CASRPMPGSNQPQHF TRBV28 . . TRBJ1-5
TGCGCCAGCAGCCCAAAAACCGGGGTGGGCGAAAAACTGTTTTTT CASSPKTGVGEKLFF TRBV5-1 . . TRBJ1-4
TGTGCCAGCAGCTTAGAGGGAGATGGCTACACCTTC CASSLEGDGYTF TRBV7-2 . . TRBJ1-2
TGTGCCAGCAGCTCGGGACTAGCGGGGGGGCCGGGGAACGAGCAGTACTTC CASSSGLAGGPGNEQYF TRBV13 . TRBD2 TRBJ2-7
TGTGCCAGCAGTTACTCCAGGGGGTTGAATTCACCCCTCCACTTT CASSYSRGLNSPLHF TRBV6-5 . TRBD1 TRBJ1-6
TGTGCCAGCAGCTTGGACGACAGGACAGATACGCAGTATTTT CASSLDDRTDTQYF TRBV5-6 . . TRBJ2-3
TGCGCCAGCAGCGCCGCAGGGGGCTTGGGCACTGAAGCTTTCTTT CASSAAGGLGTEAFF TRBV5-1 . TRBD1 TRBJ1-1
TGCGCCAGCAGCCCATCCAAGAACACTGAAGCTTTCTTT CASSPSKNTEAFF TRBV5-1 . . TRBJ1-1
TGTGCCAGCAGCCCCGACGGGGGGATTTGGACCCAGTACTTC CASSPDGGIWTQYF TRBV11-1 . TRBD2 TRBJ2-5
TGCGCCAGCAGCCCCGGGACTAGCCAATTACAATACAATGAGCAGTTCTTC CASSPGTSQLQYNEQFF TRBV5-1 . TRBD2 TRBJ2-1
TGTGCCTGGAGTGGACAGGGGGCTTCACCCCTCCACTTT CAWSGQGASPLHF TRBV30 . TRBD1 TRBJ1-6
TGTGCCAGCAGTACCGGGACAGGGCGGAACATTCAGTACTTC CASSTGTGRNIQYF TRBV6-5 . TRBD1 TRBJ2-4
TGTGCCACCAGTGATTTGGATAGCGGGGGCGCGAACACCGGGGAGCTGTTTTTT CATSDLDSGGANTGELFF TRBV24-1 few TRBD2 TRBJ2-2
TGCAGCGTTCGTCTTCGGGCAGGGCCAAATAGCAATCAGCCCCAGCATTTT CSVRLRAGPNSNQPQHF TRBV29-1 . . TRBJ1-5
TGTGCCACCAGTGACCTAGGGAGGGATAACACCGGGGAGCTGTTTTTT CATSDLGRDNTGELFF TRBV24-1 . TRBD2 TRBJ2-2
TGTGCCAGCAGCCCAACCGGACTAGCGAGCACCGGGGAGCTGTTTTTT CASSPTGLASTGELFF TRBV7-2 once TRBD2 TRBJ2-2
TGTGCCAGCAGTCGAGGGGGCCCGGGGGATACGCAGTATTTT CASSRGGPGDTQYF TRBV2 . TRBD1 TRBJ2-3
TGTGCCAGTAGTATGGTAGCGGGGGGCGGGGATACGCAGTATTTT CASSMVAGGGDTQYF TRBV19 . TRBD2 TRBJ2-3
TGTGCCAGCAGCTCACGACAGGGTCCGGATCAGCCCCAGCATTTT CASSSRQGPDQPQHF TRBV7-9 . TRBD1 TRBJ1-5
TGTGCCAGCAGTTACTCGACTAGCGGGGGAGAGACCCAGTACTTC CASSYSTSGGETQYF TRBV6-2/TRBV6-3 few TRBD2 TRBJ2-5
TGTGCCAGCAGCGGCGGAGGAAACACCATATATTTT CASSGGGNTIYF TRBV9 . . TRBJ1-3
TGTGCACAGGGAATTACCGGGACAGGCTCCTACGAGCAGTACTTC CAQGITGTGSYEQYF TRBV30 . TRBD1 TRBJ2-7
TGTGCCATCAGTGCAGGGGGCTATGGAAACACCATATATTTT CAISAGGYGNTIYF TRBV10-3 . TRBD1 TRBJ1-3
TGTGCCAGCAGTTACACCCGGACAGGTGGTAACGAGCAGTACTTC CASSYTRTGGNEQYF TRBV6-5 . TRBD1 TRBJ2-7
TGTGCCAGCAGCGTAGGGGTGAGGTCTGAAGCTTTCTTT CASSVGVRSEAFF TRBV9 . . TRBJ1-1
TGCAGCGTTGAAGGGACAGGGGCTAGCTCCTACAATGAGCAGTTCTTC CSVEGTGASSYNEQFF TRBV29-1 . TRBD1 TRBJ2-1
TGTGCCATCAGTATGGACGGGAGAAACACTGAAGCTTTCTTT CAISMDGRNTEAFF TRBV10-3 . . TRBJ1-1
TGTGCCAGCAGTCCCCGGACAGGGGTCCCAGGCATCCAGCCCCAGCATTTT CASSPRTGVPGIQPQHF TRBV6-2/TRBV6-3 . TRBD1 TRBJ1-5
TGTGCCAGCAGTTCCCTAGCGGGGGGATCCTACGAGCAGTACTTC CASSSLAGGSYEQYF TRBV6-5 . TRBD2 TRBJ2-7
TGTGCCAGCAGCTTAGATCCGGGGGGGCTCTACGAGCAGTACTTC CASSLDPGGLYEQYF TRBV11-2 . TRBD2 TRBJ2-7
TGTGCCAGCTCACCAGCCGACAGCTTACACGGCGAGCAGTACTTC CASSPADSLHGEQYF TRBV18 once . TRBJ2-7
TGTGCCAGCAGTAATCGAGGTGGGGCGAGCGATGAGCAGTTCTTC CASSNRGGASDEQFF TRBV6-5 . . TRBJ2-1
TGTGCCAGTACCTCCATAGAGAGGGGGAATCAGCCCCAGCATTTT CASTSIERGNQPQHF TRBV19 . . TRBJ1-5
TGCGCCAGCAGTGAGTCGGTAGCGGGGCCAGATACGCAGTATTTT CASSESVAGPDTQYF TRBV10-1 . TRBD2 TRBJ2-3
TGCAGCTACGGACAGAATGAAGCTTTCTTT CSYGQNEAFF TRBV29-1 . . TRBJ1-1
TGCGCCAGCAGTGAGGGGGGCTGGGATTCACCCCTCCACTTT CASSEGGWDSPLHF TRBV10-1 . . TRBJ1-6
TGTGCTAGTGGTTTAGGGACTAGCGTATCCGAGCAGTACTTC CASGLGTSVSEQYF TRBV12-5 . TRBD2 TRBJ2-7
TGTGCCAGCAGTTACCTTGGCAGAGCTTTCTTT CASSYLGRAFF TRBV6-2/TRBV6-3 few . TRBJ1-1
TGTGCCAGCAGCGTAGGACTAGTTATGGGTGACGAGCAGTACTTC CASSVGLVMGDEQYF TRBV9 few . TRBJ2-7
TGTGCCAGCAGCTTACTCGGGACTAGCGGGGTCGTTGCCAAAAACATTCAGTACTTC CASSLLGTSGVVAKNIQYF TRBV7-2 . TRBD2 TRBJ2-4
TGTGCCAGCAGTTTACGGCAAGAGACCCAGTACTTC CASSLRQETQYF TRBV28 . . TRBJ2-5
TGTGCCATCAGTGACCGACAGGGGGGAAACATTCAGTACTTC CAISDRQGGNIQYF TRBV10-3 . TRBD1 TRBJ2-4
TGTGCCACCAGTGATTCCAGGGGGTTCGACGAGCAGTACTTC CATSDSRGFDEQYF TRBV24-1 . TRBD1 TRBJ2-7
TGTGCCTCCGAAACCTCTACAGGGATCTATGGCTACACCTTC CASETSTGIYGYTF TRBV19 few . TRBJ1-2
TGCAGCGGGAAGAACAGGGAAGGAAAACTGTTTTTT CSGKNREGKLFF TRBV29-1 once . TRBJ1-4
TGTGCCATCATGGGGGGGATGAACACTGAAGCTTTCTTT CAIMGGMNTEAFF TRBV10-3 . . TRBJ1-1
TGTGCCAGTAGTATCAGGGACAGGACACTACATCAGCCCCAGCATTTT CASSIRDRTLHQPQHF TRBV19 . TRBD1 TRBJ1-5
TGTGCCAGCAGCCCGACAGGGGGCGCAGGGGGCAACACCGGGGAGCTGTTTTTT CASSPTGGAGGNTGELFF TRBV7-3 once TRBD1 TRBJ2-2
TGTGCCAGCAGCCCTTGGAAGGGGGCCGATGGCTACACCTTC CASSPWKGADGYTF TRBV13 . TRBD1 TRBJ1-2
TGTGCCAGCAGCTTAGGACCGAGGCAGGGCCGCCACAATGAGCAGTTCTTC CASSLGPRQGRHNEQFF TRBV7-9 . . TRBJ2-1
TGTGCCGAGGGGGGACAGGAAAATTCACCCCTCCACTTT CAEGGQENSPLHF TRBV30 . TRBD1 TRBJ1-6
TGTGCCACCAGTGAAACGACAGGTCCTCGGGAGACCCAGTACTTC CATSETTGPRETQYF TRBV24-1 . . TRBJ2-5
TGTGCCACCAGCAGCGTTGCAGGGGGCGCGAGCAATCAGCCCCAGCATTTT CATSSVAGGASNQPQHF TRBV15 . TRBD1 TRBJ1-5
TGCGCCAGCAGTGTAAGCGGGGGGGTGTGGAATGAGCAGTTCTTC CASSVSGGVWNEQFF TRBV10-1 . TRBD2 TRBJ2-1